This TCR beta chain was identified in a study of identical twins. Study-wide points: Within cord blood, abundant beta clonotypes carried fewer insertions, but memory repertoires showed no such trend.

As regards this clonotype: Antigen unknown.

cDNA molecules carried unique molecular identifiers, and template switching added a universal primer site. Via MiXCR, TCRdb re-called the 5' RACE reads, giving one row per CDR3 protein. This table has a few hundred thousand distinct CDR3 sequences, roughly 15% appearing once. This sample was also put to use in a study of yellow fever vaccine responses in identical twins.

Sequenced input: CD4+ T cells sorted from blood. The TCR comes from a woman aged 18 to 35 in good health.

The CDR3 loop reads CASSLKGLYTDTQYF. The CDR3 DNA reads TGTGCCAGCAGTTTAAAGGGACTATACACAGATACGCAGTATTTT. The chain is built from TRBV12-3 or TRBV12-4 and TRBJ2-3, with 7 positions matching TRBD2. Unmatched junction bases numbered 4, after V lost 2 bases and J lost 2 bases. CDR3 length: 15 residues.